This T cell receptor (beta chain) was found in a study of control samples from healthy donors and cancer patients. The V and J ends lost 3 bases and 4 bases, in that order; junction bases with no gene match: 2. This CDR3 has 13 residues. CDR1 MDHEN and CDR2 SYDVKM come from the germline V gene. TCRdb's table, derived via immunoSEQ multiplex PCR, lists solely in-frame clones and lacks some. This table has 55,000 to 90,000 clones, approximately 84% appearing once. The sequenced sample consisted of blood. The source is a man between 50 and 59 years old in good health. V usage is TRBV28 and J usage is TRBJ2-5; 7 bases match TRBD1. The CDR3 sequence: CASSFRGRETQYF. The DNA for the CDR3 is TGTGCCAGCAGTTTCAGGGGGAGAGAGACCCAGTACTTC.